This T cell receptor beta chain is from a study of response to subunit inactivated influenza vaccine. The CDR3 loop spans 15 amino acids. The germline V gene encodes CDR1 MNHEY and CDR2 SMNVEV (reference sequence). V was pared by 6 bases and J by 1 base, with 15 bases between. Using its own MiXCR run on the RT-PCR reads, TCRdb lists one record per CDR3 protein. The table records around 570,000 distinct CDR3 sequences, around 10% of them present only once. These data also formed part of another study, on T cells expressing NK-cell markers. From that paper: It was by 5'RACE template switching with UMIs that TCR beta cDNA was made.

The chain employs TRBV27 and TRBJ2-5; D possibly matches TRBD1 or TRBD2 (5 bases each). The source was PBMCs from blood, collected on the day of vaccination. This sequence originates from a man aged 45-60 years who received an inactivated influenza vaccine. Written as DNA, the CDR3 is TGTGCCAGCAGCCCCCTTCGAGGGGTCCAAGAGACCCAGTACTTC. It codes for CASSPLRGVQETQYF.